A single sample is the source of the 3 T cell receptor beta chains below, sequenced in a study of shared clonotypes between healthy human individuals. Data came from immunoSEQ multiplex PCR; TCRdb stores just in-frame clones and leaves some out. This sample has almost 750,000 clones; over 60% occur once, and the top ten carry around 1.7%. Specimen: memory CD4+ T cells sorted from blood. As to subset: CD45RA-negative fraction. The receptors come from a woman aged 30 to 39 in good health.

The CDR3, as DNA: TGTGCCAGCAGTCCGCACGGTGGGCAGGGTAGAACTGAAGCTTTCTTT. As protein: CASSPHGGQGRTEAFF. V usage is TRBV27 and J usage is TRBJ1-1; possible D gene TRBD1, 5 bases. The ends were cut back, 5 bases at V and 5 bases at J, with 21 bases in the middle. Germline V gene data show CDR1 as MNHEY and CDR2 as SMNVEV (reference sequence). The CDR3 has 16 residues.

The gene calls are TRBV7-2 and TRBJ2-5; 8 nucleotides agree with TRBD2. The J call may be wrong; the DNA end is better matched by TRBJ2-7. The CDR3 contains 17 residues. Per germline, CDR1 SGHTA and CDR2 FQGNSA. The CDR3 region is CASSPRGGSAYSYEQYF. The CDR3 region has the DNA TGTGCCAGCAGCCCCCGGGGGGGGAGTGCCTACTCCTACGAGCAGTACTTC.

The rearrangement links TRBV19 to TRBJ1-5; the D is unclear. This CDR3 comprises 14 residues. V lost 3 bases, J lost 4 bases, and 10 bases lay in between. Germline V gene lookup returns CDR1 LNHDA and CDR2 SQIVND (reference sequence). CDR3 sequence reads: CASSIGLKNQPQHF. The CDR3 bases are TGTGCCAGTAGTATTGGCCTGAAAAATCAGCCCCAGCATTTT.